The following is a T cell receptor (beta chain) sequence with its context. The data were taken from a study of blood T cell repertoires in COVID-19. Study details: COVID-19 samples, acute and convalescent, were from the United States, Italy and Spain.

How the authors handled the data: Estimated nucleated cell counts came from reference gene primer amplification. Method: immunoSEQ multiplex PCR; TCRdb's copy keeps in-frame clones and lacks some. V, J and clone size were drawn from that table, and D and trimming were deduced from the DNA. Among 200,000 to 300,000 clones listed, 86% were seen once. Trimming shortened V by 10 bases and J by 3 bases, and 15 bases separated the two germline ends. The CDR3 consists of 13 residues. Germline V gives CDR1 SEHNR, CDR2 FQNEAQ (reference sequence). This receptor was identified in a man younger than 40 with active or convalescent COVID-19. Sequenced sample: peripheral blood. This chain joins TRBV7-9 and TRBJ1-1; no reliable D call. DNA of the CDR3: TGTGCCACCAAGACCGAGGTGGACACTGAAGCTTTCTTT. It translates to CATKTEVDTEAFF.